These T cell receptor beta chains were read from a single sample in a study of shared clonotypes between healthy human individuals. TCRdb keeps only in-frame clones here, not all; method: immunoSEQ multiplex PCR. The sample shows 2,500,000 or so clones, roughly 93% of them seen only once. Sequencing was performed on naive CD4+ T cells from PBMCs. The receptors derive from a man in his late teens or twenties in good health. Some clones in this sample may be carry-over from other donors' samples. Both conserved end residues are part of each CDR3. The D gene is left open where the match is weak. Clone sizes are given selectively: once, few, many, or a class where the clone is expanded.

clone size,J gene,V gene,D gene,CDR3 DNA,CDR3 protein
-,TRBJ1-5,TRBV28,-,TGTGCCAGCAGTTTGGCGTCGGGGAAGGGGTTTTGGGGCAATCAGCCCCAGCATTTT,CASSLASGKGFWGNQPQHF
-,TRBJ2-1,TRBV9,TRBD2,TGTGCCAGCTCATCTAGCGGGAGGGCCTACAATGAGCAGTTCTTC,CASSSSGRAYNEQFF
-,TRBJ1-1,TRBV5-1,TRBD1,TGCGCCAGCAGCTCGTCGACAGGGGCGAACACTGAAGCTTTCTTT,CASSSSTGANTEAFF
-,TRBJ1-6,TRBV6-1,-,TGTGCCAGCGCCGTTGATTGGGCACCCCTCCACTTT,CASAVDWAPLHF
-,TRBJ1-4,TRBV6-5,-,TGTGCCAGCAGTTACTCGGGGGGCTCAGGCGAAAAACTGTTTTTT,CASSYSGGSGEKLFF
-,TRBJ1-3,TRBV28,-,TGTGCCAGCAGTTCCCCTTGGGGGTCTGGAAACACCATATATTTT,CASSSPWGSGNTIYF
-,TRBJ2-1,TRBV19,TRBD2,TGTGCCAGTAGTACTCTAGCGGGGTACAATGAGCAGTTCTTC,CASSTLAGYNEQFF
-,TRBJ1-1,TRBV6-1,-,TGTGCCAGCAGGGACAATCTGAACACTGAAGCTTTCTTT,CASRDNLNTEAFF
-,TRBJ2-1,TRBV6-1,-,TGTGCCAGCAGTGTAGGGCTCCAAGGGAATGAGCAGTTCTTC,CASSVGLQGNEQFF
few,TRBJ1-2,TRBV18,TRBD1,TGTGCCAGCTCCACCGGGACAGACTATGGCTACACCTTC,CASSTGTDYGYTF
once,TRBJ1-1,TRBV6-1,TRBD1,TGTGCCAGCTCCTCAGGGGGCACCACTGAAGCTTTCTTT,CASSSGGTTEAFF
-,TRBJ2-1,TRBV29-1,TRBD1,TGCAGCGTGGGGACAGGCGCTTCCTACAATGAGCAGTTCTTC,CSVGTGASYNEQFF
-,TRBJ2-2,TRBV11-2,-,TGTGCCAGCAGCTTACGACCGGGACTGGAGAACACCGGGGAGCTGTTTTTT,CASSLRPGLENTGELFF
-,TRBJ2-5,TRBV2,TRBD1,TGTGCCAGCAGTGTGGACAGGGGCCAAGAGACCCAGTACTTC,CASSVDRGQETQYF
-,TRBJ2-5,TRBV25-1,-,TGTGCCAGCAGTGAGGTAATCTCAGAGACCCAGTACTTC,CASSEVISETQYF
-,TRBJ1-2,TRBV6-5,-,TGTGCCAGCAGTCCTATCCGAGAGGGCTATGGCTACACCTTC,CASSPIREGYGYTF
-,TRBJ1-1,TRBV4-1,TRBD1,TGCGCCAGCAGCCGGGACAGTTCGAACACTGAAGCTTTCTTT,CASSRDSSNTEAFF
-,TRBJ2-1,TRBV9,-,TGTGCCAGCAGCGTAGCAGCGACCAATGAGCAGTTCTTC,CASSVAATNEQFF
-,TRBJ2-7,TRBV7-8,TRBD2,TGTGCCAGCAGCTGGACTAGCGGGAACTACGAGCAGTACTTC,CASSWTSGNYEQYF
-,TRBJ1-5,TRBV15,-,TGTGCCACCAGCAGTACGGGGTCGCTTCAGCCCCAGCATTTT,CATSSTGSLQPQHF
few,TRBJ1-2,TRBV27,TRBD1,TGTGCCAGCAGGGGACAGGGGCCTAACTATGGCTACACCTTC,CASRGQGPNYGYTF
-,TRBJ2-7,TRBV2,TRBD2,TGTGCCAGCAGGGAAGGTCTAGCGGGTAAAAACGAGCAGTACTTC,CASREGLAGKNEQYF
once,TRBJ2-7,TRBV2,-,TGTGCCAGCAGTGAGGTGACAGGACGGGTCGAGCAGTACTTC,CASSEVTGRVEQYF
-,TRBJ2-3,TRBV7-2,-,TGTGCCAGCAGCACAGGACAGTCCACAGATACGCAGTATTTT,CASSTGQSTDTQYF
-,TRBJ2-7,TRBV14,-,TGTGCCAGCAGCCAAACAGGGAACGAGCAGTACTTC,CASSQTGNEQYF
-,TRBJ2-3,TRBV5-1,TRBD2,TGCGCCAGCAGCTTGGTAACTAGCGGGAGTGATACGCAGTATTTT,CASSLVTSGSDTQYF
once,TRBJ1-5,TRBV14,-,TGTGCCAGCAGGGCGGAGTCCAATCAGCCCCAGCATTTT,CASRAESNQPQHF
-,TRBJ2-4,TRBV10-3,TRBD1,TGTGCCACGGGGAGCGACAGGGATTTGGACATTCAGTACTTC,CATGSDRDLDIQYF
-,TRBJ2-7,TRBV7-2,-,TGTGCCAGCAGCTTCGGAGGGAGTAAGTCCTACGAGCAGTACTTC,CASSFGGSKSYEQYF